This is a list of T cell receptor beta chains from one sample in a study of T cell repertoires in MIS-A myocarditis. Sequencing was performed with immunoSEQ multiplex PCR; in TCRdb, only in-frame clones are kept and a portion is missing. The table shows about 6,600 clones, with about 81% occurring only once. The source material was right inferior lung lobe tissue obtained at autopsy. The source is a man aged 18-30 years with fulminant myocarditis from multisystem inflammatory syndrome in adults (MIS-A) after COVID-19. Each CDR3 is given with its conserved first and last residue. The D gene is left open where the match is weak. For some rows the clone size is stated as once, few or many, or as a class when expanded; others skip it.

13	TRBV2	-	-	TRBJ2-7	TGTGCCAGCAGTGAGCCCTTCTCCTACGAGCAGTACTTC	CASSEPFSYEQYF
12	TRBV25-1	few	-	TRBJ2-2	TGTGCCAGCACTCTAGGAACCGGGGAGCTGTTTTTT	CASTLGTGELFF
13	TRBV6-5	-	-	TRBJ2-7	TGTGCCAGCAGGCTTTTATCCTCCTACGAGCAGTACTTC	CASRLLSSYEQYF
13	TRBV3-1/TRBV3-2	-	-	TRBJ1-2	TGTGCCAGCAGGGACAGAAGACGATATGGCTACACCTTC	CASRDRRRYGYTF
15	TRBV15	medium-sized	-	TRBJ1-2	TGTGCCACCAGCGGCAGGGACACTCTCGACTATGGCTACACCTTC	CATSGRDTLDYGYTF
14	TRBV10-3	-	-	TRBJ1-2	TGTGCCATCAGTGAGGAGAGGGGCTTCGCTGGCTACACCTTC	CAISEERGFAGYTF
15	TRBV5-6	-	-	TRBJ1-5	TGTGCCAGCAGCTTGGGACCGTCCGGCAATCAGCCCCAGCATTTT	CASSLGPSGNQPQHF
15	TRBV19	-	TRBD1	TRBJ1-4	TGTGCCAGTAGTACTGGGACAGCAACTAATGAAAAACTGTTTTTT	CASSTGTATNEKLFF
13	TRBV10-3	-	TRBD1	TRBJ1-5	TGTGCCATCAGTAGGGACAGTGATCAGCCCCAGCATTTT	CAISRDSDQPQHF
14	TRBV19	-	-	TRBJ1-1	TGTGCCACCCGGGGAGGGGCCGGTGACACTGAAGCTTTCTTT	CATRGGAGDTEAFF
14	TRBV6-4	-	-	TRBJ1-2	TGTGCCAGCAGTCAGGGAAGTATTGGCTATGGCTACACCTTC	CASSQGSIGYGYTF
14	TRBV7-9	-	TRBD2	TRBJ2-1	TGTGCCAGCAGCTTCCCTGTCGGGCGGGAGGAGCAGTTCTTC	CASSFPVGREEQFF
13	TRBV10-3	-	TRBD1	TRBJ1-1	TGTGCCATCAGTGACTCAGGGGGCACTGAAGCTTTCTTT	CAISDSGGTEAFF
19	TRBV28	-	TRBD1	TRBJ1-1	TGTGCCAGCAGTCCGCTTTATCAGGGGGCATTATATTTGAACACTGAAGCTTTCTTT	CASSPLYQGALYLNTEAFF
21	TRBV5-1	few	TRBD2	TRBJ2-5	TGCGCCAGCAGCCAACGTCCCGGACTAGCGGGAGAGGCGAGGTTAGAAGAGACCCAGTACTTC	CASSQRPGLAGEARLEETQYF
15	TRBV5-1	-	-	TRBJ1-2	TGCGCCAGCAGCTTGGTAGGGCAGAAGGACTATGGCTACACCTTC	CASSLVGQKDYGYTF
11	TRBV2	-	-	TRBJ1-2	TGTGCCCGTAGGTGGGGTGATGGCTACACCTTC	CARRWGDGYTF
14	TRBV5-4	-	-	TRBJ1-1	TGTGCCAGCAGCTTGAGGGGGGGGTACACTGAAGCTTTCTTT	CASSLRGGYTEAFF
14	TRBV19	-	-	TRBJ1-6	TGTGCCAGTAGTATGATGACAGTCAATTCACCCCTCCACTTT	CASSMMTVNSPLHF
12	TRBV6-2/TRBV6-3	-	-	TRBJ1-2	TGTGCCAGCAGTTACTCGGATTATGGCTACACCTTC	CASSYSDYGYTF
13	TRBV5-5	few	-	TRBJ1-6	TGTGCCAGCAGCCAAACCAGGGATTCACCCCTCCACTTT	CASSQTRDSPLHF
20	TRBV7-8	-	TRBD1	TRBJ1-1	TGTGCCAGCAGCCGAGAGCCGGGACAGAAAACAGGGGGTGCGGACACTGAAGCTTTCTTT	CASSREPGQKTGGADTEAFF
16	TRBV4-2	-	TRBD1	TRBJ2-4	TGTGCCAGCAGCCAAGATCCAGACAGGGGGCGCAGCATTCAGTACTTC	CASSQDPDRGRSIQYF
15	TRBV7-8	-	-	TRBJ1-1	TGTGCCAGCAGCTCTGGGGGCAGGGAGGGCACTGAAGCTTTCTTT	CASSSGGREGTEAFF
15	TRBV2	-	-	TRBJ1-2	TGTGCCAGCATGATTTGGGTATCAATGCCCAACGGCTACACCTTC	CASMIWVSMPNGYTF
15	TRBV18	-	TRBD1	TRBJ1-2	TGTGCCAGCTCCCTCGGACAGGGCGCCAACTATGGCTACACCTTC	CASSLGQGANYGYTF
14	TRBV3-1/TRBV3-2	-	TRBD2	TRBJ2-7	TGTGCCAGCAGCCAAAGGAATAGCGGGGGAGAGCAGTACTTC	CASSQRNSGGEQYF
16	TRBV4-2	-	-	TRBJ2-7	TGTGCCAGCAGCCAAGCGGTAGGTAGCAGCCCCTACGAGCAGTACTTC	CASSQAVGSSPYEQYF
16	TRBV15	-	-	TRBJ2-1	TGTGCCACCAGCACAAGCTACGGGCCTCGTCACAATGAGCAGTTCTTC	CATSTSYGPRHNEQFF
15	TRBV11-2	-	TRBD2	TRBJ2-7	TGTGCCAGCAGCTTATTAGCGGGAGCCCCCTACGAGCAGTACTTC	CASSLLAGAPYEQYF
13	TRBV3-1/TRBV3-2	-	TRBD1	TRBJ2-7	TGTGCCAGCAGCCGCCTGACAGGGAACGAGCAGTACTTC	CASSRLTGNEQYF
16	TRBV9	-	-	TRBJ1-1	TGTGCCAGCAGCCGAGGAACGGAGTACCAGAACACTGAAGCTTTCTTT	CASSRGTEYQNTEAFF
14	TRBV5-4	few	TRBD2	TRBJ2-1	TGTGCCAGCCACACGGGACTAGAAGTGAATGAGCAGTTCTTC	CASHTGLEVNEQFF
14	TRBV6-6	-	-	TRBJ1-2	TGTGCCAGCAGTAAATTGACAGAGAACTATGGCTACACCTTC	CASSKLTENYGYTF
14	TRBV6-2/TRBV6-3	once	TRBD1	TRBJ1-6	TGTGCCAGCAGTTACTCAGGGGGCGCTTCACCCCTCCACTTT	CASSYSGGASPLHF
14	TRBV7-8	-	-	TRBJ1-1	TGTGCCAGCAGCCGGACCTTGGTCTACACTGAAGCTTTCTTT	CASSRTLVYTEAFF
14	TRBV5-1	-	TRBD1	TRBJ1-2	TGCGCCAGCAGGTATGGACAGGGGGAATTCGGCTACACCTTC	CASRYGQGEFGYTF
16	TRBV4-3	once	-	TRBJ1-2	TGCGCCAGCAGCCAAGATCCTCGGGGGGCTATTGATGGCTACACCTTC	CASSQDPRGAIDGYTF
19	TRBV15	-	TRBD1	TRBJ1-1	TGTGCCACCAGCAGACCTCCCGACAGAACCGGGACAGGGAGAACTGAAGCTTTCTTT	CATSRPPDRTGTGRTEAFF
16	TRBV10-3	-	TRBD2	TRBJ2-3	TGTGCCATCAGAAGCGGACTAGCGGGAGATGTAGATACGCAGTATTTT	CAIRSGLAGDVDTQYF
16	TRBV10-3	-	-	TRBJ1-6	TGTGCCATCAGTGAAGGGGGGAGGGCCTATAATTCACCCCTCCACTTT	CAISEGGRAYNSPLHF
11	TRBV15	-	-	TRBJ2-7	TGTGCCACCAGCAGAGGCTACGAGCAGTACTTC	CATSRGYEQYF
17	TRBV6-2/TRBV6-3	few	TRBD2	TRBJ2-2	TGTGCCAGCAGTTACCCCACAGCGGGGCAGGACACCGGGGAGCTGTTTTTT	CASSYPTAGQDTGELFF
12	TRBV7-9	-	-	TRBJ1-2	TGTGCCAGCAGCTTGGACGGATATGGCTACACCTTC	CASSLDGYGYTF